This T cell receptor beta chain was recovered during a study of cytomegalovirus exposure and HLA in healthy donors. Points from the study as a whole: Presence/absence analyses took donor sequencing depth as roughly uniform. Researchers catalogued 164 TCR beta chains as cytomegalovirus-associated.

Vbeta (60) and Jbeta (13) primers were used in the PCR. Assay: immunoSEQ multiplex PCR; the TCRdb copy retains only in-frame clones and omits some. The sample lists approximately 220,000 clones; over 80% were seen once. To note about this clone: Its specificity is not known.

The V gene's germline CDR1 is MGHRA and CDR2 YSYEKL. Deletions cut 4 bases from V and 4 bases from J, with 16 bases between. The CDR3 extends over 16 amino acids. Material for sequencing was PBMCs. This sequence joins TRBV4-1 and TRBJ1-4; D might be TRBD1 (5 bases). The sequence was collected from a boy aged 2-15 years in good health and CMV-seronegative. CDR3 in amino acids: CASSPTRSGLNEKLFF. The CDR3 nucleotides read TGCGCCAGCAGCCCAACCCGATCAGGGCTTAATGAAAAACTGTTTTTT.